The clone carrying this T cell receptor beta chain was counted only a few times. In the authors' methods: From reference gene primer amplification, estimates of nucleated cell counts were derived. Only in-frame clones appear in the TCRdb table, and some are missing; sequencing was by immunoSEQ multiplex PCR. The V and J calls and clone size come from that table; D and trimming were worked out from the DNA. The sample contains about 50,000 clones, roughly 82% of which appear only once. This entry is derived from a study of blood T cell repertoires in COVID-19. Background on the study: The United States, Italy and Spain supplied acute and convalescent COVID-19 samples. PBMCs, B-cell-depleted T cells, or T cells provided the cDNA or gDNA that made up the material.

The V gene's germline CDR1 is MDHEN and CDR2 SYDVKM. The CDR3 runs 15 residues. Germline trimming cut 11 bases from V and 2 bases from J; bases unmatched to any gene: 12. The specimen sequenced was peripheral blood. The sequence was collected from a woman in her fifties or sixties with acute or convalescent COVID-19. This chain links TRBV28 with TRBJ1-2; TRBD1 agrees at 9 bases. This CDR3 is CAVPRGQGENYGYTF. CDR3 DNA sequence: TGTGCCGTCCCGCGGGGACAGGGTGAGAACTATGGCTACACCTTC.